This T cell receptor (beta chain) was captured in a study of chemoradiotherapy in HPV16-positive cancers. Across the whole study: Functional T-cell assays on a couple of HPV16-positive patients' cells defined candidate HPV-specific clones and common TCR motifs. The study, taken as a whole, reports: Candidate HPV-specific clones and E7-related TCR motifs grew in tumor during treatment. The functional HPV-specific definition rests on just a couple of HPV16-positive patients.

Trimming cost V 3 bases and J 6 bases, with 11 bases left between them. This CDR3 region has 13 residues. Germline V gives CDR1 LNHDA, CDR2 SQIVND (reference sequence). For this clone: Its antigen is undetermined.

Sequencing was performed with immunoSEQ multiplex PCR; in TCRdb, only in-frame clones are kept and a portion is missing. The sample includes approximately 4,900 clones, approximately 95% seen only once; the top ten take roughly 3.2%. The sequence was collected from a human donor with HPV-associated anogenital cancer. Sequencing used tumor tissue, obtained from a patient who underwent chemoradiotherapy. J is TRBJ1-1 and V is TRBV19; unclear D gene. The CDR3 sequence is CASSMPPTAEAFF. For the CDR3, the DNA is TGTGCCAGTAGTATGCCCCCAACAGCTGAAGCTTTCTTT.